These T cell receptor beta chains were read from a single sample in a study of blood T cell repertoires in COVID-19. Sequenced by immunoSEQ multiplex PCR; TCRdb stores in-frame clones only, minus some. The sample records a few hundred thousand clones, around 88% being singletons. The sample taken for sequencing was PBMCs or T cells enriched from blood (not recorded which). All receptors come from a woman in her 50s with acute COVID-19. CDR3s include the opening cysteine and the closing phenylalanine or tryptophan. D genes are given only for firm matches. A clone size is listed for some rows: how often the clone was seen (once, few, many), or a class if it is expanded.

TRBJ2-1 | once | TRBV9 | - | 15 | CASSERGSSYNEQFF | TGTGCCAGCAGCGAACGAGGGAGCTCCTACAATGAGCAGTTCTTC
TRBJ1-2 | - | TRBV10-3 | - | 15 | CAISGRDTSNYGYTF | TGTGCCATCAGTGGCCGGGACACCTCTAACTATGGCTACACCTTC
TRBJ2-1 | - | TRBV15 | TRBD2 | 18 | CATSGLVLAGVPYNEQFF | TGTGCCACCAGCGGGCTCGTACTAGCGGGAGTTCCCTACAATGAGCAGTTCTTC
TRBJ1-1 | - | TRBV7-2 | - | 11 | CASSTYTGAFF | TGTGCCAGCAGCACTTACACGGGGGCTTTCTTT
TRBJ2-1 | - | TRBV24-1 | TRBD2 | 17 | CATSATLLAGAYNEQFF | TGTGCCACCAGTGCTACACTACTAGCGGGTGCTTACAATGAGCAGTTCTTC
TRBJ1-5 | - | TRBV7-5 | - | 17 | CVRSSCLFPREDQPQHF | TGTGTCAGAAGCTCATGTCTGTTCCCAAGAGAAGATCAGCCCCAGCATTTT
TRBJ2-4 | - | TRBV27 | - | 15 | CASSLSDSSVDIQYF | TGTGCCAGCAGTTTATCCGACAGTTCGGTCGACATTCAGTACTTC
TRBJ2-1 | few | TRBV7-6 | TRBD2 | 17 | CASSRGLAGGSYNEQFF | TGTGCCAGCAGCCGAGGACTAGCGGGAGGGTCCTACAATGAGCAGTTCTTC
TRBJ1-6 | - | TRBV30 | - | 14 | CAWSPYSYNSPLHF | TGTGCCTGGAGTCCCTACTCCTATAATTCACCCCTCCACTTT
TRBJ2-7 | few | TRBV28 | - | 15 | CASSTPGVGSYEQYF | TGTGCCAGCAGTACGCCGGGGGTGGGCTCCTACGAGCAGTACTTC
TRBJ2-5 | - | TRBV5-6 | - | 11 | CASSLMETQYF | TGTGCCAGCAGTTTAATGGAGACCCAGTACTTC
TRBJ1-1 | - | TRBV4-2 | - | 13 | CASSLNLNTEAFF | TGTGCCAGCAGCCTAAATTTGAACACTGAAGCTTTCTTT
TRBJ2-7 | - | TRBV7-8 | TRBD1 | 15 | CASSLGGTGGNEQYF | TGTGCCAGCAGCTTAGGAGGGACAGGGGGAAACGAGCAGTACTTC
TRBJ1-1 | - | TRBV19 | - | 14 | CASSIVGTTRSAFF | TGTGCCAGTAGTATAGTCGGGACAACGAGGTCAGCTTTCTTT
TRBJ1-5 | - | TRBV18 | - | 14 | CASSLQFLNQPQHF | TGTGCCAGCTCACTGCAGTTTCTTAATCAGCCCCAGCATTTT
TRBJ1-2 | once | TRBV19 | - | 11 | CASSQNYGYTF | TGTGCCAGTAGCCAGAACTATGGCTACACCTTC
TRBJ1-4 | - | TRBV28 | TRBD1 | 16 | CASSFGQGARVEKLFF | TGTGCCAGCAGTTTCGGACAGGGGGCAAGAGTTGAAAAACTGTTTTTT
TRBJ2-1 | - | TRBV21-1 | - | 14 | CASTRSGRANEQFF | TGTGCCAGCACCCGTAGCGGGAGGGCCAATGAGCAGTTCTTC
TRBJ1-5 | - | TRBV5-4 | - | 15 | CASIVVRGSNQPQHF | TGTGCCAGCATCGTGGTCCGGGGAAGCAATCAGCCCCAGCATTTT
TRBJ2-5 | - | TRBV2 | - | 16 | CASSEEQGGGVETQYF | TGTGCCAGCAGTGAAGAACAGGGCGGCGGAGTAGAGACCCAGTACTTC
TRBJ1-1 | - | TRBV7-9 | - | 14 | CASRPTGPNTEAFF | TGTGCCAGCAGGCCTACAGGGCCGAACACTGAAGCTTTCTTT
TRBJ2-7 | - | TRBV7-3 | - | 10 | CASFLFEQYF | TGTGCCAGCTTCCTATTCGAGCAGTACTTC
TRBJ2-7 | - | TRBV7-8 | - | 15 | CASSSRDFLRGEQYF | TGTGCCAGCAGCTCACGGGACTTCCTCCGAGGGGAGCAGTACTTC
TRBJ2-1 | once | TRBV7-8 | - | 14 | CASSYRAPTSEQFF | TGTGCCAGCAGCTACAGGGCCCCAACAAGTGAGCAGTTCTTC
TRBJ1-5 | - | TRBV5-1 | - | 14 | CASSLYSPDQPQHF | TGCGCCAGCAGCTTGTACAGCCCAGATCAGCCCCAGCATTTT
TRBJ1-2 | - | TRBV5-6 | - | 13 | CASSLDRNYGYTF | TGTGCCAGCAGCTTGGACAGGAACTATGGCTACACCTTC
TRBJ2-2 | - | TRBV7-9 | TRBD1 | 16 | CASSPGQGIGTGELFF | TGTGCCAGCAGCCCGGGACAGGGAATTGGCACCGGGGAGCTGTTTTTT
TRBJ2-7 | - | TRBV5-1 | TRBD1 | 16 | CASSFSTGTVSYEQYF | TGCGCCAGCAGCTTTTCCACCGGGACAGTCTCCTACGAGCAGTACTTC
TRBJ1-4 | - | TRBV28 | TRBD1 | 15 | CASSLSGTEGEKLFF | TGTGCCAGCAGTTTATCCGGGACAGAGGGCGAAAAACTGTTTTTT
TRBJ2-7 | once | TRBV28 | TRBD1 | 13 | CASSSGQNYEQYF | TGTGCCAGCAGTTCGGGACAGAACTACGAGCAGTACTTC
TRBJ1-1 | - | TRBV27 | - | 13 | CASSLTGNTEAFF | TGTGCCAGCAGTTTAACCGGGAACACTGAAGCTTTCTTT
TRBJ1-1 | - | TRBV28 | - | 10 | CASGSREAFF | TGTGCCAGCGGGAGCAGGGAAGCTTTCTTT
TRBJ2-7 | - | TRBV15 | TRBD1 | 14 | CATSRDRGFYEQYF | TGTGCCACCAGCAGAGACAGGGGGTTCTACGAGCAGTACTTC
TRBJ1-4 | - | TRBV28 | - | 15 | CASSFTGRDNEKLFF | TGTGCCAGCAGTTTCACCGGGAGGGATAATGAAAAACTGTTTTTT
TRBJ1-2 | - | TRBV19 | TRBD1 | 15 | CATRDRGMDNYGYTF | TGTGCCACCAGGGACAGGGGAATGGATAACTATGGCTACACCTTC
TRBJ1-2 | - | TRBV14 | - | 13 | CASSQDRGYGYTF | TGTGCCAGCAGCCAAGACAGGGGCTATGGCTACACCTTC
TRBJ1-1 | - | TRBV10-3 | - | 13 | CAISESQGFEAFF | TGTGCCATCAGTGAGAGTCAGGGTTTTGAAGCTTTCTTT
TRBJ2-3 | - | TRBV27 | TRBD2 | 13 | CASRPGGWDTQYF | TGTGCCAGCAGACCGGGGGGGTGGGATACGCAGTATTTT
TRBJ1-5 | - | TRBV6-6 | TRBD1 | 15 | CASRETGGGGQPQHF | TGTGCCAGCAGAGAGACAGGGGGCGGCGGTCAGCCCCAGCATTTT
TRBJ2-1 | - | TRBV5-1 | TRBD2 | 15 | CASSEGLAGWDEQFF | TGCGCCAGCAGCGAGGGACTAGCGGGATGGGATGAGCAGTTCTTC
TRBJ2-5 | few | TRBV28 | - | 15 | CASSDHVEAQETQYF | TGTGCCAGCAGTGACCACGTGGAGGCACAAGAGACCCAGTACTTC
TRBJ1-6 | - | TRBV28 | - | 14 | CASSPPTLGSPLHF | TGTGCCAGCAGTCCCCCGACACTCGGCTCACCCCTCCACTTT
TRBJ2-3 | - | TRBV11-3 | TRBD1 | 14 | CASSQGQGAGTQYF | TGTGCCAGCAGCCAGGGACAGGGGGCGGGTACGCAGTATTTT
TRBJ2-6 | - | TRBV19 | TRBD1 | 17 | CASSTPGQNSGANVLTF | TGTGCCAGTAGTACCCCGGGACAGAACTCTGGGGCCAACGTCCTGACTTTC
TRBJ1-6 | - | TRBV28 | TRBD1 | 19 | CASSALRTGNRSYNSPLHF | TGTGCCAGCAGTGCCCTAAGGACAGGGAATAGGTCCTATAATTCACCCCTCCACTTT
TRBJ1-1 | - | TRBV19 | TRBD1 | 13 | CASGTGVNTEAFF | TGTGCCAGTGGGACAGGGGTGAACACTGAAGCTTTCTTT
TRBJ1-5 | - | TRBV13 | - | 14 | CASSLGQGGQPQHF | TGTGCCAGCAGCTTAGGCCAGGGAGGTCAGCCCCAGCATTTT
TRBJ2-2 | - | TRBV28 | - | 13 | CATLSENTGELFF | TGTGCCACTCTTAGCGAGAACACCGGGGAGCTGTTTTTT
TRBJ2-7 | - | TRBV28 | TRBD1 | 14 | CASSLIGGRYEQYF | TGTGCCAGCAGTTTAATAGGGGGCCGGTACGAGCAGTACTTC
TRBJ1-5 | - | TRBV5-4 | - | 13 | CASSQAGSQPQHF | TGTGCCAGCAGCCAAGCAGGGTCTCAGCCCCAGCATTTT
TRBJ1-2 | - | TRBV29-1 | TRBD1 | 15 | CSVDHPRGTGGGYTF | TGCAGCGTTGATCACCCACGGGGGACAGGGGGCGGCTACACCTTC
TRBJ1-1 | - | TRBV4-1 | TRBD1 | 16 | CASSQEMRGLDTEAFF | TGCGCCAGCAGCCAAGAAATGAGGGGGCTTGACACTGAAGCTTTCTTT
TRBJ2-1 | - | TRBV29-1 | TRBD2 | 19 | CSVHGTSGRALIPYNEQFF | TGCAGCGTTCATGGGACTAGCGGGAGGGCCCTGATCCCCTACAATGAGCAGTTCTTC
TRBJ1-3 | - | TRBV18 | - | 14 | CASSPRGAGNTIYF | TGTGCCAGCTCACCACGTGGAGCTGGAAACACCATATATTTT
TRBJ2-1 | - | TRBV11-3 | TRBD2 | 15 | CASSARASGSNEQFF | TGTGCCAGCAGCGCTCGCGCTAGCGGGAGTAATGAGCAGTTCTTC
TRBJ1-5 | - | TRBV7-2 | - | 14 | CASSRSGVNQPQHF | TGTGCCAGCAGCCGGTCAGGGGTTAATCAGCCCCAGCATTTT
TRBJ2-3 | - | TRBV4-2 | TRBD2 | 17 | CASSPPGSGASTDTQYF | TGTGCCAGCAGCCCCCCTGGTAGCGGGGCTAGCACAGATACGCAGTATTTT